Shown below are 9 T cell receptor beta chains from a single sample sequenced in a study of T cells after posttransplantation cyclophosphamide. Control samples came 1 year after myeloablative marrow transplants with methotrexate plus calcineurin inhibitor. The data were produced by immunoSEQ multiplex PCR, yet TCRdb's version contains in-frame clones alone and is incomplete. The sample holds more than 15,000 clones, 80% to 85% seen once. Sequenced here: PBMCs, sampled 350 to 400 days after allogeneic stem cell transplant with calcineurin inhibitor and methotrexate. The source of these receptors is a male patient in his late teens or twenties who received an allogeneic stem cell transplant from a related donor, was CMV-positive, and had no GVHD. Some T cells may possibly be graft donor cells.

The chain is built from TRBV9 and TRBJ2-5; 7 positions agree with TRBD2. The CDR3 consists of 15 residues. Per germline, CDR1 SGDLS and CDR2 YYNGEE. V lost 7 bases, J lost 5 bases, and 14 bases stayed unmatched. For the CDR3, the DNA is TGTGCCAGCGGGGGGGGAGGGATTGGGTCGGAGACCCAGTACTTC. Encoded protein: CASGGGGIGSETQYF.

The V and J genes are TRBV28 and TRBJ1-1; D ambiguous. CDR1 is MDHEN, CDR2 SYDVKM, per germline. With 1 base removed from V and 0 bases from J, the gap between germline ends came to 6 bases. This CDR3 is built from 14 residues. CDR3 in amino acids: CASSLSAMNTEAFF. The CDR3 nucleotides are TGTGCCAGCAGTTTATCCGCGATGAACACTGAAGCTTTCTTT.

The chain carries TRBV6-6 and TRBJ2-7; D may be TRBD1 (5 bases). The germline CDR1 and CDR2 sequences are MNHNY and SVGAGI (reference sequence). V lost 6 bases, J lost 6 bases, and 9 bases lay in between. CDR3 length: 11 residues. In DNA form, the CDR3 reads TGTGCCAGCAGAACAGACAGCGAGCAGTACTTC. Translating it yields CASRTDSEQYF.

The chain combines TRBV18 with TRBJ2-5; possible D gene TRBD2, 5 bases. The assigned J gene may be wrong: the sequence end matches TRBJ2-7 better. Germline CDR1 is KGHSH and CDR2 is LQKENI. CDR3 length: 15 amino acids. The CDR3 region has the DNA TGTGCCAGCTCACCATGGAATAGCGTGACCTACGAGCAGTACTTC. Residues: CASSPWNSVTYEQYF.

V and J are TRBV7-2 and TRBJ2-7; the match to TRBD1 covers 8 bases. This CDR3 contains 14 residues. The V gene's germline CDR1 is SGHTA and CDR2 FQGNSA. After removal of 6 bases from V and 5 bases from J, the junction contained 9 bases not matched to a gene. DNA of the CDR3: TGTGCCAGCAGGCTACGGACAGGGCGGGACGAGCAGTACTTC. Encoded protein: CASRLRTGRDEQYF.

As regards this clone: Other DNA sequences in this sample translate to the same CDR3. J is TRBJ2-7 and V is TRBV5-6; D is undetermined. The germline gives CDR1 SGHDT, CDR2 YYEEEE. V gave up 2 bases and J gave up 4 bases, with 13 bases separating them. The CDR3 is 14 amino acids. The CDR3 bases are TGTGCCAGCAGCTTAGGCAGGTCTTCGTACGAGCAGTACTTC. This translates into CASSLGRSSYEQYF.

V is TRBV5-1 and J is TRBJ1-2; D is uncertain. V was cut by 2 bases and J by 6 bases, with 20 bases left in between. The germline gives CDR1 SGHRS, CDR2 YFSETQ. This CDR3 comprises 16 residues. The CDR3 nucleotides read TGCGCCAGCAGCTTAACGTCGGGTGTCAATGTCAATGGCTACACCTTC. This encodes CASSLTSGVNVNGYTF.

This clone was observed a handful of times. The rearrangement links TRBV6-6 to TRBJ2-1, with D unclear. V gave up 5 bases and J gave up 7 bases, with 3 bases separating them. The CDR3 sequence is 10 residues long. Germline lookup yields CDR1 MNHNY and CDR2 SVGAGI (reference sequence). The CDR3, as DNA: TGTGCCAGCAGTCGTAATGAGCAGTTCTTC. This gives the protein CASSRNEQFF.

The chain employs TRBV7-2 and TRBJ2-5; D gene uncertain. The CDR3 loop spans 14 amino acids. Germline CDR1 reads SGHTA; CDR2 reads FQGNSA. Between the trimmed V and J ends, which lost 1 base and 3 bases, there was a span of 9 bases. The DNA of the CDR3 is TGTGCCAGCAGCTTAGTGGGTACAGAAGAGACCCAGTACTTC. Translated, it gives CASSLVGTEETQYF.